This TCR beta chain is from a study of technical replicates of blood from four donors (dated by TCRdb to about 2017). Receptor libraries were prepared by the immunoSEQ multiplex PCR assay. This is the immuneACCESS table as TCRdb keeps it, with only in-frame sequences that have V and J called. A part of the clones is gone; compared with another copy, unresolved V genes explain less than half, and the rest is unexplained. The sample includes about 73,000 clones, with 85% to 95% observed a single time. The ten largest clones capture roughly 4.5% of the sample. As concerns this clone: Its specific antigen is unknown. Base quality data are lacking; no much larger clone is found one base away.

V loses 2 bases at its end and J loses 3 bases; junction bases beyond the gene matches: 3. CDR1 and CDR2 were assigned from the germline V gene as SGHTS and YDEGEE. The CDR3 covers 15 residues, taking in both the cysteine and the phenylalanine. Of all the DNA, just the CDR3 is kept, 45 bases in frame from base 1. The clonotype originates from a human donor in good health. Some clones in this sample may be carry-over from other donors' samples. The sequence joins TRBV5-8 to TRBJ2-3, and TRBD2 matches 10 of the central bases. The sequenced material came from PBMCs. The CDR3 protein: CASSFQRGGTDTQYF. Here is the DNA: TGTGCCAGCAGCTTCCAGCGGGGGGGTACAGATACGCAGTATTTT.